The TCR beta chain under discussion was sequenced for a study of neoadjuvant anti-PD-1 for oral cavity cancer (dated by TCRdb to the early 2020s). Context from the whole study: Patients mostly received three to four biweekly doses of nivolumab at 3 mg/kg before curative-intent surgical resection. The parent correlative cohort included around twelve patients, with an approximately 33% response rate. Patients who did not progress were given a fourth nivolumab dose at about day 43 and had definitive surgical resection on days 50-56. Under RECIST 1.1, patients with complete response, partial response or stable disease were classed as responders, and patients with progression were classed as non-responders.

For deep sequencing, each PBMC sample was run in six replicates, with libraries mostly built from about 500 ng of input genomic DNA. TCRbeta libraries were prepared with the immunoSEQ hsTCRbeta kit according to the manufacturer's instructions. The completed libraries were mixed into a single pool at 3 nM, then sequenced with an Illumina NovaSeq 6000 S4 flow cell. From the authors' description of their analysis: Raw data preprocessing and quality control were performed with the immunoSEQ Analyzer. The analysis was limited to productive rearrangements, and each clonotype was defined by a unique CDR3 amino acid sequence. Repertoire clonality was estimated as the Gini-Simpson index, computed with the R package tcR. Student's t test was used to compare Gini indices, while Pearson correlation assessed associations with tumor size change. TCRdb carries this immuneACCESS record with in-frame sequences only. Its versions omit some clonotypes, under half of them owing to an unresolved V gene in the studies checked, with the rest unexplained. The D gene and trimming were derived from the DNA, and the V and J assignments and clone size from that table. The sample data list about 6,900 clones, and 70% to 75% of these were observed just once. The ten largest account for around 3.2% of the sample.

CDR1 and CDR2, per the germline V gene (reference sequence), are LNHDA and SQIVND. Spanning cysteine to phenylalanine, the CDR3 consists of 14 amino acids. Kept here is only the CDR3 DNA, which spans 42 bases and is read in frame from base 1. V lost 4 bases and J lost 1 base, and the count of bases not matched to a germline gene is 3. This clone has a handful of counts. This clone's antigen is unknown. Base qualities are not at hand, and no much larger clone is one base apart. General findings and caveats noted by the study authors: Only a few patients per response group were included in the TCR analyses, and the authors called for validation in larger cohorts. After neoadjuvant nivolumab, non-responders showed significantly higher T cell clonality (Gini index) in PBMCs than responders did. Higher pretreatment blood Treg/Th17 ratios correlated with higher pretreatment blood TCRbeta clonality and lower post-treatment tumor TCRbeta clonality.

Explained via the paper, the time point label denotes: before neoadjuvant nivolumab. Patients were newly diagnosed with stage II-IVA oral cavity squamous cell carcinoma and had received no prior systemic or radiation treatment. The cohort was composed of patients with HPV-negative, locally advanced oral cavity squamous cell carcinoma. Peripheral blood mononuclear cells were analyzed directly and were not maintained or expanded in culture. Samples were obtained from a longitudinal correlative study of a single-arm phase II trial of neoadjuvant nivolumab in oral cavity squamous cell carcinoma. Genomic DNA-based TCRbeta sequencing was performed on subject-matched pre- and post-treatment PBMCs and tumors from three responders and three non-responders. Peripheral blood mononuclear cells were collected before nivolumab treatment and again after treatment, at the time of surgery. The Maxwell RSC DNA from Cells kit was used to extract genomic DNA from PBMCs.

The sample here was PBMCs, taken before nivolumab (anti-PD-1) treatment. The chain links TRBV19 with TRBJ1-1, and 7 bases in between align with TRBD1. This receptor was taken from a person between 40 and 79 years old with oral cavity squamous cell carcinoma. In nucleotide form, the sequence is TGTGCCAGTAGTACCCACAGGGGGAACACTGAAGCTTTCTTT. The encoded protein is CASSTHRGNTEAFF.